This T cell receptor (beta chain) was captured in a study of blood T cells in healthy people across ages (dated by TCRdb to between 2014 and 2017). As for the study more broadly: In model experiments, template switching captured roughly one uniquely barcoded TCR beta cDNA molecule for every two T cells. Age-related changes in TCR beta repertoire diversity were measured in the study by deep sequencing normalized with unique cDNA molecular identifiers. Four age groups were formed from the donors: young (average around 15 years), middle-aged (approximately 40), aged (approximately 60) and long-lived (around 82). To avoid experimental bias, donors of different ages were spread randomly across the sequencing lanes. For two donors (one aged 18 to 30 and one aged 80 or older), the study analyzed two additional independent replicas of 1 million unique cDNA reads from the same blood draw. Results and caveats for the whole study, not just this receptor: Observed TCR beta diversity per million T cells fell roughly linearly with age, and a significant reduction was already apparent by age about 36. Conclusive comparison of naive and antigen-experienced compartments was prevented by the profiling of bulk unsorted PBMCs. Total diversity estimates from one million sequenced T cells were considered lower bounds and underestimates. The percentage of naive T cells measured by flow cytometry correlated strongly with observed TCR beta diversity. Compared with the aged group, the long-lived group had more naive CD4+ T cells, fewer expanded clones and increased TCR diversity, a pattern suggesting age selection. Because donor CMV infection status was unknown, age-related changes in expanded clonotypes were potentially confounded.

Clipping removes 1 base from V and 6 bases from J, with 3 as the unmatched junction base count. The CDR3 runs 14 residues from the cysteine to the phenylalanine. CDR3 DNA only is kept here, 42 bases in frame from base 1. From the germline V gene, CDR1 is MDHEN and CDR2 is SYDVKM. The roughly 39 donors, aged about 6 to 95 years, were systemically healthy Caucasian individuals from Russia. Each donor gave ten milliliters of peripheral blood, collected into EDTA-treated Vacutainer tubes. Ficoll-Paque density-gradient centrifugation was used to isolate PBMCs, with at least 6.5 million per sample. Total RNA was extracted from PBMCs with Trizol reagent, with at least 5.5 micrograms obtained per sample. Naive CD45RAhigh/CD27high T cell percentages were measured by flow cytometry on a PBMC aliquot from every donor. A note on this clonotype: Which antigen it targets is not known. No clone much larger than this one lies a single base away; base qualities are absent.

Library preparation employed 5' RACE. Sequencing was performed on an Illumina HiSeq 2500. A second PCR of roughly 7 to 11 cycles was performed with a sample-barcoded 5' primer and a J-beta primer mix. Each TCR beta cDNA molecule received a unique molecular identifier from a template-switch 5' adaptor carrying 12 random nucleotides. At least 2.5 million CDR3-containing paired-end reads were obtained from each sample. The Mint cDNA synthesis kit, primed by a TRBC-specific oligonucleotide, was used to synthesize first-strand cDNA from all RNA. Following uracil-DNA glycosylase treatment, all cDNA underwent a first 18-cycle PCR with the universal primers M1SS and BC2_uni_R. The published analysis was carried out like this. Each sample was normalized by randomly selecting 1 million high-quality reads, each carrying a distinct molecular identifier. Reads sharing molecular identifiers were discarded rather than binned into consensus sequences. MiTCR, run with a Q25 quality threshold and the strictest error-elimination algorithm, handled CDR3 identification, clonotype clustering and error correction. A nonparametric unseen species model using Euler transformation provided a lower-bound estimate of total TCR beta diversity. The raw public data were reprocessed by TCRdb itself: fastp quality trimming at Q25, MiXCR clonotype calling, in-frame beta chains only. A single entry per CDR3 protein holds the most common genes and DNA from its merged rows. It is TCRdb's table, rather than the study itself, that gives the V and J calls and clone size. In this sample the table shows 920,000 or so distinct CDR3 sequences, 40% to 45% of which occur a single time. Of the sample, about 20% is held by the ten largest clones.

The origin of this receptor is a woman aged 55-69 years in good health. Sequencing was carried out using blood. The chain uses TRBV28 and TRBJ1-2; TRBD1 aligns with 9 central bases. The sequenced DNA is TGTGCCAGCAGTTTATTCGGGACAGGGCATGGCTACACCTTC. Translation gives CASSLFGTGHGYTF.